One and the same sample provided the 7 T cell receptor beta chains below, sequenced in a study of T cells in localized non-small cell lung cancer. Clones were read by immunoSEQ multiplex PCR, and TCRdb kept only the in-frame ones, dropping some. This sample has approximately 20,000 clones, with 75% to 95% found just once. This material consisted of peripheral blood, taken before any cancer treatment. The receptors come from a male donor aged 60 or older with stage I squamous cell lung carcinoma.

The J gene is TRBJ2-7, the V gene TRBV11-2; D is perhaps TRBD1 (6 bases). The CDR3 runs 18 residues. CDR1 and CDR2 from the germline V gene are SGHAT and FQNNGV. Trimming removed 1 base at V and 3 bases at J, with 22 bases between. CDR3 amino acids: CASSLVPPLYGTYYEQYF. The CDR3 DNA follows: TGTGCCAGCAGCTTAGTCCCCCCTCTCTACGGGACATACTACGAGCAGTACTTC.

This CDR3 reads CASSYTGTRETQYF. The CDR3 DNA follows: TGTGCCAGCAGTTACACCGGGACACGGGAGACCCAGTACTTC. J is TRBJ2-5 and V is TRBV6-5; perhaps TRBD1 as D (6 bases). Trimming left V 2 bases short and J 5 bases short, with 12 bases between. The CDR3 loop spans 14 amino acids. Germline V gene sequence: CDR1 MNHEY, CDR2 SVGAGI.

The V and J genes are TRBV18 and TRBJ1-5, with TRBD1 identical over 10 bases. CDR3 size: 16 residues. Losses at the gene ends were 3 bases for V and 4 bases for J; bases not matched to a gene: 6. Germline V gene sequence: CDR1 KGHSH, CDR2 LQKENI. Here the CDR3 DNA reads TGTGCCAGCTCACCGTCGGACAGGGGGTGGAATCAGCCCCAGCATTTT. Its translation: CASSPSDRGWNQPQHF.

This clone was counted once. The germline gene is not matched at one end of the junction; a read error may be the cause. This chain connects TRBV5-6 to TRBJ1-3; D remains unclear. The CDR3 runs 11 residues. Germline V CDR1 and CDR2: SGHDT, YYEEEE. Here the CDR3 reads CASSSGNTIYF. In nucleotides, the CDR3 is TGTGCCAGCAGCTCTGGGAACACCATATATTTT.

V gene TRBV30 combines with J gene TRBJ2-7; 8 positions match TRBD1. Losses at the gene ends were 0 bases for V and 2 bases for J; bases not matched to a gene: 0. The CDR3 loop spans 13 amino acids. Germline CDR1 reads GTSNPN; CDR2 reads SVGIG (reference sequence). This CDR3 reads CAWSVTGAYEQYF. The CDR3 bases are TGTGCCTGGAGTGTGACAGGGGCCTACGAGCAGTACTTC.

This sequence joins TRBV7-6 and TRBJ2-3; TRBD2 might be the D (6 bases). Between the trimmed V and J ends, which lost 1 base and 8 bases, there was a span of 7 bases. This CDR3 contains 12 residues. Germline-derived CDR1 and CDR2 are SGHVS and FNYEAQ. The CDR3 loop is CASSLEEGTQYF. The CDR3 bases are TGTGCCAGCAGCTTAGAGGAGGGTACGCAGTATTTT.

DNA for the CDR3: TGTGCCAGCATCTCGCTCGGGACTAGGCTAGAGGATGAGCAGTTCTTC. Translated: CASISLGTRLEDEQFF. This sequence joins TRBV28 and TRBJ2-1; 8 positions agree with TRBD2. The CDR3 is 16 residues long. Germline V gene data show CDR1 as MDHEN and CDR2 as SYDVKM. Trimming at V came to 7 bases and at J to 8 bases, leaving 16 bases not matched to a gene.